The present T cell receptor beta chain was sequenced within a study of T-cell reconstitution after alpha-beta-depleted transplantation in children. Ten or more counts support this clonotype. Unique molecular identifiers were incorporated when the TCRbeta library was constructed. From the PCR reads, TCRdb called clonotypes with MiXCR, one entry per CDR3 protein. The table records 200,000 to 300,000 distinct CDR3 sequences, 12% of them present only once. V shed 0 bases and J shed 1 base, with 9 bases lying between them. CDR1 and CDR2 from the germline V gene are SGHRS and YFSETQ. The CDR3 is made up of 15 amino acids.

The chain carries TRBV5-1 and TRBJ2-3; D gene uncertain. The starting material was PBMCs from the stem cell graft donor, obtained from the stem cell graft. The TCR was taken from a human donor who donated a stem cell graft to a child with acute lymphoblastic leukemia. CDR3 protein: CASSLVISGTDTQYF. The CDR3 DNA reads TGCGCCAGCAGCTTGGTCATTAGTGGCACAGATACGCAGTATTTT.